Below, 19 T cell receptor beta chains from the same sample are listed, as sequenced in a study of memory CD4+ T cells and cytomegalovirus serostatus. Single viable CD3+CD4+CD8-CD45RO+ cells were sorted as the memory CD4+ T cells. The assay was immunoSEQ multiplex PCR, and TCRdb's table has in-frame clones only and misses some. The table has under 55,000 clones, around 76% seen once. The sample consisted of memory CD4+ T cells from blood. Receptor source: an adult in good health and CMV-seronegative.

This rearrangement joins TRBV28 to TRBJ2-1; D uncertain. The CDR3 covers 17 residues. V was cut by 6 bases and J by 0 bases, with 18 bases left in between. Germline assignment: CDR1 MDHEN and CDR2 SYDVKM. CDR3 DNA sequence: TGTGCCAGCAGCCTAGGGTCCTTCGTAAGCTCCTACAATGAGCAGTTCTTC. Protein sequence: CASSLGSFVSSYNEQFF. Variable domain in full (rest from reference TRBV28 and TRBJ2-1): DVKVTQSSRYLVKRTGEKVFLECVQDMDHENMFWYRQDPGLGLRLIYFSYDVKMKEKGDIPEGYSVSREKKERFSLILESASTNQTSMYLCASSLGSFVSSYNEQFFGPGTRLTVL.

The chain has TRBV28 and TRBJ1-2, with TRBD1 identical over 10 bases. Per germline, CDR1 MDHEN and CDR2 SYDVKM. V was clipped by 6 bases and J by 8 bases; unmatched bases: 9. CDR3 length equals 14 residues. The CDR3 DNA follows: TGTGCCAGCAGAAAGACAGGGGGCGTTGGCGGCTACACCTTC. It translates to CASRKTGGVGGYTF.

J is TRBJ1-4 and V is TRBV4-2; D not certain. Germline CDR1 LGHNA, CDR2 YNFKEQ. V was trimmed by 1 base and J by 3 bases, leaving 9 bases between them. This CDR3 is 15 amino acids long. As DNA, the CDR3 is TGTGCCAGCAGCCAAGTGGGAAGGTCTAATGAAAAACTGTTTTTT. Residues: CASSQVGRSNEKLFF.

The V and J genes are TRBV9 and TRBJ2-3, with D perhaps matching TRBD2 (5 bases). Germline CDR1 and CDR2: SGDLS and YYNGEE. The CDR3 totals 15 residues. V was shortened by 3 bases and J by 4 bases, with 15 bases between the two germline ends. This chain's CDR3 is CASSADPRGPDTQYF. CDR3 in DNA: TGTGCCAGCAGCGCCGACCCTCGAGGGCCAGATACGCAGTATTTT.

This clone was seen more than once but under ten times. In DNA, the CDR3 is TGTGCCAGCAGCTTAGATGGCCGGGGAAGGACTGAAGCTTTCTTT. Its translation: CASSLDGRGRTEAFF. The chain links TRBV11-3 to TRBJ1-1; no firm D call. Trimming took off 0 bases at V and 5 bases at J, with 13 bases between the two ends. Germline V gene sequence: CDR1 SGHNT, CDR2 YENEEA. This CDR3 contains 15 residues.

The chain uses TRBV5-4 and TRBJ1-2; no reliable D call. V shed 4 bases and J shed 2 bases, with 18 bases lying between them. The CDR3 extends over 16 amino acids. The germline gives CDR1 SGHNT, CDR2 YYREEE (reference sequence). In DNA, the CDR3 is TGTGCCAGCAGCCAAGATCAAGGAGGGCCCAACTATGGCTACACCTTC. Translated, it gives CASSQDQGGPNYGYTF.

The chain has TRBV28 and TRBJ1-2; D not resolved. Germline lookup yields CDR1 MDHEN and CDR2 SYDVKM. Trimming took 3 bases from V and 4 from J, leaving 12 bases between them. The CDR3 length is 14 residues. CDR3 residues: CASSFLGILYGYTF. As DNA, the CDR3 is TGTGCCAGCAGTTTTTTGGGAATCCTCTATGGCTACACCTTC.

V and J are TRBV28 and TRBJ1-1; D is possibly TRBD1 (5 bases). Germline assignment: CDR1 MDHEN and CDR2 SYDVKM. This CDR3 spans 16 amino acids. The V gene lost 5 bases and the J gene lost 2 bases, with 18 bases spanning the gap. CDR3 sequence (DNA): TGTGCCAGCAGTCCCCCGGCCCCGGGGGAAAACACTGAAGCTTTCTTT. This sequence encodes CASSPPAPGENTEAFF.

This sequence joins TRBV7-2 and TRBJ1-1; 9 bases align to TRBD1. Per germline, CDR1 SGHTA and CDR2 FQGNSA. The ends lost 4 bases at V and 5 bases at J; junction bases unmatched: 14. The CDR3 is made up of 17 amino acids. The CDR3 reads CASSSGLGQGRGTEAFF. In nucleotides, the CDR3 is TGTGCCAGCAGCTCCGGGCTGGGACAGGGAAGAGGGACTGAAGCTTTCTTT.

The chain links TRBV15 to TRBJ1-3; D is unclear. There are 15 residues in the CDR3. The V gene's germline CDR1 is LNHNV and CDR2 YYDKDF (reference sequence). V was cut by 0 bases and J by 1 base, with 7 bases left in between. The CDR3 bases are TGTGCCACCAGCAGAGATCCGGGGTCTGGAAACACCATATATTTT. This encodes CATSRDPGSGNTIYF. Filled out from reference TRBV15 and TRBJ1-3, the complete variable domain reads DAMVIQNPRYQVTQFGKPVTLSCSQTLNHNVMYWYQQKSSQAPKLLFHYYDKDFNNEADTPDNFQSRRPNTSFCFLDIRSPGLGDTAMYLCATSRDPGSGNTIYFGEGSWLTVV.

This chain joins TRBV7-2 and TRBJ2-3, with TRBD2 matching over 8 bases. This CDR3 spans 15 amino acids. With V trimmed by 2 bases and J by 2 bases, 3 bases remained unmatched. Looked up from germline, CDR1 is SGHTA and CDR2 is FQGNSA. This CDR3 reads CASSLPAGDTDTQYF. Here the CDR3 DNA reads TGTGCCAGCAGCTTACCAGCGGGGGACACAGATACGCAGTATTTT. Full variable domain (remainder filled in from reference TRBV7-2 and TRBJ2-3): GAGVSQSPSNKVTEKGKDVELRCDPISGHTALYWYRQSLGQGLEFLIYFQGNSAPDKSGLPSDRFSAERTGGSVSTLTIQRTQQEDSAVYLCASSLPAGDTDTQYFGPGTRLTVL.

The chain links TRBV28 to TRBJ1-1; D is ambiguous. Trimming cost V 0 bases and J 2 bases, with 13 bases left between them. Per the germline V gene, CDR1 is MDHEN and CDR2 is SYDVKM. This CDR3 contains 16 residues. The CDR3 nucleotides are TGTGCCAGCAGTTTATGGAAGACATACAGTAACACTGAAGCTTTCTTT. Its translation is CASSLWKTYSNTEAFF.

The chain recombines TRBV6-5 with TRBJ1-1; weak D call: TRBD1 (6 bases). Germline V gene lookup returns CDR1 MNHEY and CDR2 SVGAGI. The CDR3 consists of 15 residues. V dropped 0 bases and J dropped 0 bases, with 8 bases sitting between them. The CDR3, as DNA: TGTGCCAGCAGTTACTCGAGGGGGGTGAACACTGAAGCTTTCTTT. Translated: CASSYSRGVNTEAFF.

The J gene is TRBJ2-7, the V gene TRBV5-4; TRBD2 aligns across 7 bases. The V segment lost 3 bases and the J segment 4 bases; nucleotides outside the gene matches: 4. This CDR3 is built from 13 residues. CDR1 is SGHNT and CDR2 is YYREEE in the germline V gene (reference sequence). The CDR3 sequence: CASSSRGGYEQYF. The CDR3 nucleotides read TGTGCCAGCAGCTCCCGCGGGGGATACGAGCAGTACTTC.

This clone appeared a few times. The V call is TRBV5-1, the J call TRBJ2-3, with D tentatively TRBD1 (5 bases). The CDR3 extends over 16 amino acids. CDR1 is SGHRS and CDR2 is YFSETQ in the germline V gene. V gave up 7 bases and J gave up 0 bases, with 18 bases separating them. The CDR3 region is CASRATPTASTDTQYF. The CDR3 DNA sequence: TGCGCCAGCCGAGCCACCCCGACAGCTAGCACAGATACGCAGTATTTT.

The chain employs TRBV27 and TRBJ2-1; D not resolved. CDR1 is MNHEY, CDR2 SMNVEV, per germline (reference sequence). This CDR3 has 13 residues. Trimming stripped 5 bases from V and 10 bases from J, with 15 bases between. The CDR3 DNA follows: TGTGCCAGCAGTGACCCAATGGTGAAGGAGCAGTTCTTC. Protein sequence: CASSDPMVKEQFF.

The chain recombines TRBV5-5 with TRBJ1-2; perhaps TRBD1 as D (5 bases). Looked up from germline, CDR1 is SGHKS and CDR2 is YYEKEE (reference sequence). V was shortened by 7 bases and J by 2 bases, with 18 bases between the two germline ends. The CDR3 consists of 15 residues. The CDR3 region is CASSRPDGTNYGYTF. CDR3 in DNA: TGTGCCAGCTCACGCCCTGACGGGACGAACTATGGCTACACCTTC.

CDR3 sequence: CASRLAGSYNEQFF. CDR3 in DNA: TGTGCCAGCAGACTAGCGGGATCCTACAATGAGCAGTTCTTC. The chain has TRBV5-4 and TRBJ2-1, with 10 bases identical to TRBD2. This CDR3 region has 14 residues. The germline CDR1 and CDR2 sequences are SGHNT and YYREEE (reference sequence). V gave up 5 bases and J gave up 1 base; unmatched junction bases: 0. Complete variable domain (other parts from reference TRBV5-4 and TRBJ2-1): ETGVTQSPTHLIKTRGQQVTLRCSSQSGHNTVSWYQQALGQGPQFIFQYYREEENGRGNFPPRFSGLQFPNYSSELNVNALELDDSALYLCASRLAGSYNEQFFGPGTRLTVL.

This clone was picked up one time. The V call is TRBV7-2, the J call TRBJ1-4; 7 nucleotides line up with TRBD1. The CDR3 spans 15 residues. Germline CDR1 SGHTA, CDR2 FQGNSA. J was trimmed by 3 bases and V by 1 base; bases with no gene match: 2. DNA of the CDR3: TGTGCCAGCAGCTTAGTCGGGACAGCTAATGAAAAACTGTTTTTT. Translated, it gives CASSLVGTANEKLFF.